These 9 T cell receptor beta chains share one sample of origin, sequenced in a study of blood T cell repertoires in COVID-19. The table came from immunoSEQ multiplex PCR; TCRdb's copy has only in-frame clones and leaves some out. Found here are about half a million clones, approximately 91% of them singletons; the top ten hold 6.5% to 9.5%. Specimen: PBMCs or T cells enriched from blood (not recorded which). The origin of the receptors is a woman aged 60-70 years who had recovered from COVID-19.

Only one count was recorded for this clone. This chain joins TRBV2 and TRBJ2-7; 7 bases align to TRBD1. V gave up 7 bases and J gave up 2 bases; unmatched junction bases: 2. Per germline, CDR1 SNHLY and CDR2 FYNNEI. This CDR3 is built from 12 residues. This CDR3 reads CASKQGPYEQYV. CDR3 sequence (DNA): TGTGCCAGCAAACAGGGGCCCTACGAGCAGTACGTC.

The chain couples TRBV5-1 to TRBJ2-6; 8 bases match TRBD1. With V trimmed by 4 bases and J by 2 bases, 2 bases remained unmatched. Germline V gene lookup returns CDR1 SGHRS and CDR2 YFSETQ. This CDR3 spans 15 amino acids. CDR3 residues: CASSTTGAGANVLTF. The DNA for the CDR3 is TGCGCCAGCAGCACGACAGGGGCTGGGGCCAACGTCCTGACTTTC.

The chain carries TRBV5-1 and TRBJ1-1; TRBD1 matches 9 bases. J was trimmed by 4 bases and V by 4 bases; bases with no gene match: 5. The CDR3 is made up of 14 amino acids. Germline assignment: CDR1 SGHRS and CDR2 YFSETQ. The CDR3 reads CASSPVDRGTEAFF. The CDR3 DNA is TGCGCCAGCAGCCCGGTGGACAGGGGCACTGAAGCTTTCTTT.

V usage is TRBV2 and J usage is TRBJ1-1; the match to TRBD1 covers 11 bases. Germline CDR1 reads SNHLY; CDR2 reads FYNNEI. The CDR3 is 13 residues long. V dropped 10 bases and J dropped 4; count of bases not matched to a gene: 5. CDR3 protein: CATRGTGGTEAFF. Written as DNA, the CDR3 is TGTGCCACCCGAGGGACAGGGGGCACTGAAGCTTTCTTT.

The chain carries TRBV2 and TRBJ1-5; possibly TRBD1 for D (6 bases). Germline-derived CDR1 and CDR2 are SNHLY and FYNNEI. The CDR3 consists of 12 residues. V gave up 7 bases and J gave up 3 bases, with 7 bases separating them. The CDR3 DNA reads TGTGCCAGCACAGGGGACAATCAGCCCCAGCATTTT. This sequence encodes CASTGDNQPQHF.

The chain links TRBV5-6 to TRBJ2-7; 7 nucleotides agree with TRBD1. J was trimmed by 0 bases and V by 4 bases; bases with no gene match: 4. From germline, CDR1 is SGHDT and CDR2 YYEEEE. The CDR3 has 14 residues. CDR3 coding DNA: TGTGCCAGCAGCCCGGACAGGAGCTCCTACGAGCAGTACGTC. It codes for CASSPDRSSYEQYV.

V gene TRBV30 combines with J gene TRBJ1-1, with D possibly TRBD1 on 6 matching bases. Germline V CDR1 and CDR2: GTSNPN, SVGIG (reference sequence). The CDR3 consists of 13 residues. V dropped 7 bases and J dropped 11 bases, with 23 bases sitting between them. The CDR3 DNA reads TGTGCCTTCTCGCCTGGACAGCCTCCTAACGCTTTCTTT. Translating gives CAFSPGQPPNAFF.

This clone came up a few times. The rearrangement uses TRBV19 and TRBJ1-2; D uncertain. The germline gives CDR1 LNHDA, CDR2 SQIVND (reference sequence). V gave up 4 bases and J gave up 2 bases, with 11 bases separating them. This CDR3 has 14 residues. As DNA, the CDR3 is TGTGCCAGTAGTACCCCTGGCGGAAACTATGGCTACACCTTC. Translated, it gives CASSTPGGNYGYTF.

The chain employs TRBV28 and TRBJ1-2, with TRBD1 matching over 10 bases. Germline V gene sequence: CDR1 MDHEN, CDR2 SYDVKM. The V segment lost 5 bases and the J segment 4 bases; nucleotides outside the gene matches: 7. The CDR3 is 15 residues long. CDR3 region: CASSKTGGAVYGYTF. The CDR3 DNA is TGTGCCAGCAGTAAGACAGGGGGCGCCGTCTATGGCTACACCTTC.